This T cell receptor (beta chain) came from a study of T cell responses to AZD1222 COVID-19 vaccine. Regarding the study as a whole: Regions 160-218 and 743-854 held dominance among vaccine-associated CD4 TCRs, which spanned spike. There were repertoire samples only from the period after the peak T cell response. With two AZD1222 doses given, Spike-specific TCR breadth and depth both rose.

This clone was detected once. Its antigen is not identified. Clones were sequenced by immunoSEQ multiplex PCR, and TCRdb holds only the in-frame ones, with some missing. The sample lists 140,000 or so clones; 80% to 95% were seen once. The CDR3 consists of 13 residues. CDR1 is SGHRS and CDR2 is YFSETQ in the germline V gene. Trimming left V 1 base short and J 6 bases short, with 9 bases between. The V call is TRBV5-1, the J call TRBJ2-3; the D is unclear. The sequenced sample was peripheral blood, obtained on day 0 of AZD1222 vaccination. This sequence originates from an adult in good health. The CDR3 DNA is TGCGCCAGCAGCTTGACGGGTTTGGATACGCAGTATTTT. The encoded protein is CASSLTGLDTQYF.